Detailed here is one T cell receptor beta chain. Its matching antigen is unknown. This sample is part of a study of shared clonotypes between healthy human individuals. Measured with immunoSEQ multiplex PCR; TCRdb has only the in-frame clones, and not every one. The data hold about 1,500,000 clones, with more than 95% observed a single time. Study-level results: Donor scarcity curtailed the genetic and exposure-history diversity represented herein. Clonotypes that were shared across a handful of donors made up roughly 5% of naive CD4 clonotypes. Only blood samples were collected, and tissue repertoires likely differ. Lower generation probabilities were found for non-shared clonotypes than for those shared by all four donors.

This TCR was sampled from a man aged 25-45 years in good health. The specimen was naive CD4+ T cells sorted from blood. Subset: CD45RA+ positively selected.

In nucleotides, the CDR3 is TGTGCCATCAGTGCCGGACAGGGGGCCGATGGCTACACCTTC. The encoded protein is CAISAGQGADGYTF. The chain has TRBV10-3 and TRBJ1-2; 11 positions match TRBD1. Germline-derived CDR1 and CDR2 are ENHRY and SYGVKD. After removal of 4 bases from V and 6 bases from J, the junction contained 4 bases not matched to a gene. The CDR3 contains 14 residues.